The 9 T cell receptor beta chains in this list originate from one sample, sequenced in a study of T cell repertoires in cytomegalovirus infection (dated by TCRdb to about 2019). Data came from an Illumina HiSeq 1500. TCRdb ran its own pipeline on the public reads, namely fastp trimming at Q25 and MiXCR clone calling, and kept in-frame beta chains. CDR3 protein sequences are deduplicated, and each keeps its most common genes and DNA. The sample includes some 800,000 distinct CDR3 sequences, with less than 35% observed a single time. The top ten clones comprise over 10% of the sample. Taken with the paper, the label for treatment or condition translates to: in vitro stimulation with specific CMV peptide epitopes to enrich CMV-specific T cells. Their antigens are not known. The sequenced sample was cultured CD8+ T cells from PBMCs, obtained from culture after CMV antigen stimulation. These receptors all stem from a human donor in good health (CMV status not recorded). Some clones in this sample may be carry-over from other donors' samples.

J is TRBJ2-3 and V is TRBV6-2 or TRBV6-3, with TRBD2 matching 11 bases. This CDR3 spans 16 amino acids. Germline CDR1 MNHEY, CDR2 SVGEGT. After removal of 5 bases from V and 6 bases from J, the junction contained 10 bases not matched to a gene. For the CDR3, the DNA is TGTGCCAGCAGTGATAATAGCGGGGGGGCCAAGGATACGCAGTATTTT. It codes for CASSDNSGGAKDTQYF.

CDR3 loop: CASILKGALSYGYTF. The CDR3 DNA reads TGTGCCAGCATTCTGAAAGGGGCACTTAGCTATGGCTACACCTTC. The genes are TRBV12-3 or TRBV12-4 and TRBJ1-2, with D possibly TRBD1 on 5 matching bases. This CDR3 has 15 residues. Trimming shortened V by 7 bases and J by 4 bases, and 19 bases separated the two germline ends.

This clonotype was seen at least ten times. V and J are TRBV7-8 and TRBJ1-2; the match to TRBD1 covers 12 bases. Germline V gene sequence: CDR1 SGHVS, CDR2 FQNEAQ. CDR3 length: 17 residues. Trimming at V came to 5 bases and at J to 6 bases, leaving 13 bases not matched to a gene. CDR3 sequence: CASSQNRGQGARHGYTF. The CDR3 coding sequence is TGTGCCAGCAGCCAGAATAGGGGACAGGGGGCTCGGCATGGCTACACCTTC.

The chain uses TRBV5-4 and TRBJ2-7; 9 nucleotides agree with TRBD2. Per the germline V gene, CDR1 is SGHNT and CDR2 is YYREEE (reference sequence). This CDR3 is 15 amino acids long. V shed 2 bases and J 3 bases; nucleotides not matched to a gene: 6. The CDR3 nucleotides are TGTGCCAGCAGCTTCGGGACTAGCTACGTCTACGAGCAGTACGTC. The encoded protein is CASSFGTSYVYEQYV.

V is TRBV13 and J is TRBJ1-2; 7 positions match TRBD1. Germline CDR1 is PRHDT and CDR2 is FYEKMQ (reference sequence). This CDR3 has 14 amino acids. After removal of 5 bases from V and 8 bases from J, the junction contained 11 bases not matched to a gene. This chain's CDR3 is CASSQGGARSGYTF. The DNA of the CDR3 is TGTGCCAGCAGCCAGGGGGGGGCGCGAAGCGGCTACACCTTC.

This clonotype has more than one count but fewer than ten. This sequence joins TRBV7-2 and TRBJ1-2; D remains unclear. V was clipped by 0 bases and J by 4 bases, with 9 bases between them. CDR1 is SGHTA and CDR2 is FQGNSA in the germline V gene. The CDR3 runs to 14 residues. The CDR3 DNA is TGTGCCAGCAGCTTAGCTGACGACCTCTATGGCTACACCTTC. It yields the protein CASSLADDLYGYTF. The complete variable domain, with remaining parts taken from reference TRBV7-2 and TRBJ1-2, reads GAGVSQSPSNKVTEKGKDVELRCDPISGHTALYWYRQSLGQGLEFLIYFQGNSAPDKSGLPSDRFSAERTGGSVSTLTIQRTQQEDSAVYLCASSLADDLYGYTFGSGTRLTVV.

The chain has TRBV6-1 and TRBJ2-7; either TRBD1 or TRBD2 may fit D (6 bases each). The CDR3 is made up of 14 amino acids. The ends were cut back, 6 bases at V and 3 bases at J, with 15 bases in the middle. CDR1 and CDR2 from the germline V gene are MNHNS and SASEGT. CDR3 region: CASSPGGGYYEQYV. The CDR3 DNA reads TGTGCCAGCAGCCCCGGAGGGGGTTACTACGAGCAGTACGTC.

To note about this clonotype: A read error may explain this, as a much larger clone is one base away. The chain joins TRBV7-2 to TRBJ1-1, with no clear D. The germline V gene has CDR1 SGHTA and CDR2 FQGNSA. V was clipped by 3 bases and J by 1 base, with 12 bases between them. This CDR3 has 15 residues. The CDR3 protein is CASSFSRVPNTEAFF. CDR3 nucleotides: TGTGCCAGCAGCTTTTCAAGGGTCCCGAACACTGAAGCTTTCTTT.

The chain recombines TRBV27 with TRBJ2-7; 8 bases are a match to TRBD1. The CDR3 runs to 16 residues. Germline CDR1 reads MNHEY; CDR2 reads SMNVEV (reference sequence). The J segment lost 2 bases and the V segment lost 5 bases, leaving 11 bases of the junction unmatched. CDR3 loop: CASSLIGQGFPYEQYF. The CDR3 region has the DNA TGTGCCAGCAGTCTTATCGGACAGGGATTCCCCTACGAGCAGTACTTC.